Following are 27 T cell receptor beta chains from one sample sequenced in a study of cytomegalovirus exposure and HLA in healthy donors. PCR used 60 Vbeta primers and 13 Jbeta primers. TCRdb keeps only in-frame clones here, not all; method: immunoSEQ multiplex PCR. The sample has 90,000 to 120,000 clones; 76% are singletons. The sample taken for sequencing was PBMCs. The receptors come from a woman aged 45-65 years in good health and CMV-seropositive.

A few counts support this clone. This chain's CDR3 is CASSVGQPTNYGYTF. The CDR3 DNA sequence: TGTGCCAGCAGTGTGGGACAGCCCACTAACTATGGCTACACCTTC. The chain combines TRBV2 with TRBJ1-2; 7 nucleotides agree with TRBD1. Germline trimming cut 4 bases from V and 0 bases from J; bases unmatched to any gene: 5. Germline CDR1 and CDR2: SNHLY and FYNNEI. The length of the CDR3 is 15 residues.

This sequence joins TRBV5-1 and TRBJ1-1; D perhaps matches TRBD1 (5 bases). The CDR3 runs to 11 residues. CDR1 and CDR2 from the germline V gene are SGHRS and YFSETQ. The CDR3 is CTCRRDTEAFF. Written as DNA, the CDR3 is TGCACCTGTCGCAGGGACACTGAAGCTTTCTTT.

The chain recombines TRBV30 with TRBJ1-5, with 8 bases fitting TRBD1. The CDR3 is 13 residues long. Germline CDR1 reads GTSNPN; CDR2 reads SVGIG (reference sequence). V shed 5 bases and J 6 bases; nucleotides not matched to a gene: 6. CDR3 DNA: TGTGCCTGGGATGGACAGGGCGGTCAGCCCCAGCATTTT. Translated: CAWDGQGGQPQHF.

The gene calls are TRBV25-1 and TRBJ1-1; TRBD1 matches 7 bases. V gave up 8 bases and J gave up 1 base; unmatched junction bases: 10. This CDR3 is built from 15 residues. Looked up from germline, CDR1 is MGHDK and CDR2 is SYGVNS. CDR3 bases: TGTGCCAGCCAGCTCCGACAGGGACGGAACACTGAAGCTTTCTTT. Translated: CASQLRQGRNTEAFF.

Turning to this clone: At one end the junction does not follow the germline gene, possibly because of a read error. The chain couples TRBV7-9 to TRBJ2-7, with a possible D match to TRBD1 (7 bases). The V gene's germline CDR1 is SEHNR and CDR2 FQNEAQ (reference sequence). The CDR3 has 17 amino acids. The CDR3 region has the DNA TGTTCCAGCAGCTTAGCCCAGGGGGGAGTCCAGGGGGTCGAGCAGTACTTC. Its protein is CSSSLAQGGVQGVEQYF.

The V and J genes are TRBV27 and TRBJ1-5, with TRBD1 as a possible D gene (6 bases). This CDR3 is built from 13 residues. Germline V gene sequence: CDR1 MNHEY, CDR2 SMNVEV (reference sequence). Deletions cut 4 bases from V and 4 bases from J, with 8 bases between. The CDR3 protein is CASSWDKNQPQHF. Written as DNA, the CDR3 is TGTGCCAGCAGTTGGGACAAAAATCAGCCCCAGCATTTT.

This clone was recorded a few times. The chain has TRBV6-1 and TRBJ1-5, with 7 bases matching TRBD1. Germline V CDR1 and CDR2: MNHNS, SASEGT. With 4 bases clipped from V and 3 bases from J, the junction kept 12 bases outside the gene matches. CDR3 length: 17 residues. CDR3 region: CASSVFGTVLDNQPQHF. The CDR3 DNA reads TGTGCCAGCAGTGTATTCGGGACAGTTTTGGACAATCAGCCCCAGCATTTT.

The J gene is TRBJ2-2, the V gene TRBV18; TRBD2 is a possible D gene (6 bases). This CDR3 is built from 17 residues. Trimming took off 6 bases at V and 10 bases at J, with 27 bases between the two ends. Germline CDR1 is KGHSH and CDR2 is LQKENI. The CDR3 bases are TGTGCCAGCTCGCCGACCCCAAACCGAGGACTACTGATGGAGCTGTTTTTT. As protein: CASSPTPNRGLLMELFF.

The CDR3 protein is CASSVSGREGEKLFF. CDR3 nucleotide sequence: TGTGCCAGCAGCGTAAGTGGGAGAGAAGGCGAAAAACTGTTTTTT. The gene calls are TRBV9 and TRBJ1-4; D ambiguous. Germline V gene data show CDR1 as SGDLS and CDR2 as YYNGEE. CDR3 size: 15 residues. V was pared by 1 base and J by 8 bases, with 15 bases between.

A note on this clone: The junction does not match germline at one end; this may be a read error. The rearrangement links TRBV7-6 to TRBJ2-7; the match to TRBD1 covers 8 bases. The CDR3 totals 15 residues. In germline, CDR1 is SGHVS, CDR2 FNYEAQ. The CDR3 bases are TGTGCCAGCAGCTTAGCGGGACAGGAGAACTACGGGCAGTACTTC. This sequence encodes CASSLAGQENYGQYF. The full variable domain, in which reference TRBV7-6 and TRBJ2-7 provide the parts outside the CDR3, is GAGVSQSPRYKVTKRGQDVALRCDPISGHVSLYWYRQALGQGPEFLTYFNYEAQQDKSGLPNDRFSAERPEGSISTLTIQRTEQRDSAMYRCASSLAGQENYGQYFGPGTRLTVT.

Worth noting for this clone: An end of the junction does not agree with germline; a read error may underlie this. The gene calls are TRBV7-9 and TRBJ1-1; 7 bases match TRBD1. CDR1 and CDR2 (germline): SEHNR, FQNEAQ (reference sequence). The CDR3 has 15 residues. This chain's CDR3 is CSSSHGRTGNTEAFF. The CDR3 nucleotides read TGTTCCAGCAGCCACGGCCGGACAGGGAACACTGAAGCTTTCTTT. Full variable domain (rest looked up from reference TRBV7-9 and TRBJ1-1): DTGVSQNPRHKITKRGQNVTFRCDPISEHNRLYWYRQTLGQGPEFLTYFQNEAQLEKSRLLSDRFSAERPKGSFSTLEIQRTEQGDSAMYLCSSSHGRTGNTEAFFGQGTRLTVV.

The chain combines TRBV6-1 with TRBJ1-1, with D unresolved. V was shortened by 5 bases and J by 0 bases, with 10 bases between the two germline ends. CDR1 is MNHNS and CDR2 is SASEGT in the germline V gene. The CDR3 is 14 residues long. The CDR3 DNA reads TGTGCCAGCAGTAATTCTCCTATGAACACTGAAGCTTTCTTT. Translating it yields CASSNSPMNTEAFF.

The DNA for the CDR3 is TGTGCCAGTAGTATAGATGGGAGGCAGGATGTTTCACCCCTCCACTTT. Its translation is CASSIDGRQDVSPLHF. The chain carries TRBV19 and TRBJ1-6; the D is unclear. The germline gives CDR1 LNHDA, CDR2 SQIVND (reference sequence). With 0 bases removed from V and 9 bases from J, the gap between germline ends came to 15 bases. The CDR3 loop spans 16 amino acids.

This clone showed up just once. The rearrangement uses TRBV2 and TRBJ1-2, with D unclear. The CDR3 runs 11 residues. Per germline, CDR1 SNHLY and CDR2 FYNNEI. V was clipped by 3 bases and J by 11 bases, with 10 bases between them. The CDR3 loop reads CASSDVGEYTF. DNA of the CDR3: TGTGCCAGCAGTGATGTTGGGGAGTACACCTTC.

This clone appeared many times. The V call is TRBV4-1, the J call TRBJ2-1, with 8 bases that match TRBD2. Per germline, CDR1 MGHRA and CDR2 YSYEKL. CDR3 size: 13 residues. Trimming removed 0 bases from V and 15 bases from J; junction bases left unmatched: 7. The CDR3: CASSQDYAGGGFF. CDR3 bases: TGCGCCAGCAGCCAAGATTATGCGGGGGGTGGGTTCTTC.

The rearrangement joins TRBV7-9 to TRBJ1-2; D perhaps matches TRBD1 (6 bases). The CDR3 has 16 residues. The V gene's germline CDR1 is SEHNR and CDR2 FQNEAQ (reference sequence). V lost 0 bases to trimming and J lost 8 bases, with 19 bases between them. CDR3 DNA: TGTGCCAGCAGCTTAGCGGGGACACTCCCCACTAAAGGCTACACCTTC. It codes for CASSLAGTLPTKGYTF.

J is TRBJ2-1 and V is TRBV7-8, with 8 bases aligning to TRBD1. This CDR3 is built from 16 residues. V lost 1 base to trimming and J lost 5 bases; unmatched junction nucleotides: 7. Germline CDR1 is SGHVS and CDR2 is FQNEAQ. The CDR3, as DNA: TGTGCCAGCAGCTTAGGGTCGAGGACAGGGAACAATGAGCAGTTCTTC. It codes for CASSLGSRTGNNEQFF. The full variable domain, rest sourced from reference TRBV7-8 and TRBJ2-1, is GAGVSQSPRYKVAKRGQDVALRCDPISGHVSLFWYQQALGQGPEFLTYFQNEAQLDKSGLPSDRFFAERPEGSVSTLKIQRTQQEDSAVYLCASSLGSRTGNNEQFFGPGTRLTVL.

The chain combines TRBV9 with TRBJ1-3; D is unresolved. The germline CDR1 and CDR2 sequences are SGDLS and YYNGEE. Trimming shortened V by 0 bases and J by 4 bases, and 17 bases separated the two germline ends. The CDR3 sequence is 17 residues long. The CDR3 DNA follows: TGTGCCAGCAGCGTAGGATTGTCGGGCCCGGGAGGAAACACCATATATTTT. Amino acids: CASSVGLSGPGGNTIYF.

The DNA of the CDR3 is TGTGCCAGCAGTTTGTCGGCACTAAATACCTACGAGCAGTACTTC. Translated: CASSLSALNTYEQYF. V usage is TRBV27 and J usage is TRBJ2-7; D is unclear. Germline assignment: CDR1 MNHEY and CDR2 SMNVEV (reference sequence). V gave up 3 bases and J gave up 2 bases, with 14 bases separating them. CDR3 length equals 15 residues.

The V and J genes are TRBV29-1 and TRBJ1-2, with TRBD1 matching 9 bases. V was pared by 1 base and J by 4 bases, with 4 bases of the junction left unmatched. Germline V gene data show CDR1 as SQVTM and CDR2 as ANQGSEA. The CDR3 has 14 amino acids. The CDR3 reads CSVEGGQGGYGYTF. As DNA, the CDR3 is TGCAGCGTTGAAGGGGGACAGGGAGGCTATGGCTACACCTTC.

The chain has TRBV15 and TRBJ1-5; D may be TRBD1 (5 bases). CDR3 size: 14 residues. Trimming took 5 bases from V and 4 from J, leaving 12 bases between them. Germline-derived CDR1 and CDR2 are LNHNV and YYDKDF (reference sequence). The CDR3 sequence is CATSRRGENQPQHF. The DNA for the CDR3 is TGTGCCACCAGCCGTCGGGGGGAAAATCAGCCCCAGCATTTT.

The chain links TRBV5-1 to TRBJ2-7; 11 positions match TRBD2. This CDR3 is 14 amino acids long. CDR1 SGHRS and CDR2 YFSETQ come from the germline V gene. With 4 bases clipped from V and 5 bases from J, the junction kept 5 bases outside the gene matches. The CDR3 region is CASSDTSGGNEQYF. The CDR3 coding sequence is TGCGCCAGCAGCGATACTAGCGGGGGTAACGAGCAGTACTTC.

V usage is TRBV5-1 and J usage is TRBJ1-1, with 9 nucleotides matching TRBD1. Per germline, CDR1 SGHRS and CDR2 YFSETQ. This CDR3 spans 16 amino acids. After removal of 4 bases from V and 5 bases from J, the junction contained 12 bases not matched to a gene. CDR3 amino acids: CASSVGTGRVVTEAFF. The CDR3 region has the DNA TGCGCCAGCAGCGTTGGGACAGGGCGGGTGGTAACTGAAGCTTTCTTT.

The gene calls are TRBV30 and TRBJ2-7; TRBD1 matches 9 bases. Germline CDR1 is GTSNPN and CDR2 is SVGIG (reference sequence). V was pared by 2 bases and J by 4 bases, with 9 bases of the junction left unmatched. This CDR3 spans 15 amino acids. CDR3 DNA: TGTGCCTGGAGTAGGGGGACAGGGTGGTATTACGAGCAGTACTTC. As protein: CAWSRGTGWYYEQYF.

This chain uses TRBV10-2 with TRBJ2-2, with TRBD1 matching 10 bases. CDR3 length equals 17 residues. The V gene's germline CDR1 is WSHSY and CDR2 SAAADI. J lost 4 bases, V lost 1 base, and 6 bases had no gene match. CDR3 in DNA: TGCGCCAGCAGTGAGTTTGGACAGGGGGACGTCACCGGGGAGCTGTTTTTT. Protein sequence: CASSEFGQGDVTGELFF.

This chain joins TRBV13 and TRBJ1-5; D is ambiguous. The germline CDR1 and CDR2 sequences are PRHDT and FYEKMQ (reference sequence). CDR3 length: 13 residues. Deletions cut 2 bases from V and 4 bases from J, with 6 bases between. The CDR3 protein is CASSLSGNQPQHF. For the CDR3, the DNA is TGTGCCAGCAGCTTATCCGGGAATCAGCCCCAGCATTTT.

This CDR3 is CASKDRGPARNEQFF. CDR3 nucleotide sequence: TGTGCCAGTAAAGATAGGGGGCCTGCGAGGAATGAGCAGTTCTTC. The chain couples TRBV19 to TRBJ2-1; 7 positions agree with TRBD1. This CDR3 is 15 amino acids long. CDR1 and CDR2 from the germline V gene are LNHDA and SQIVND (reference sequence). V was clipped by 7 bases and J by 7 bases; unmatched bases: 13.